This T cell receptor (beta chain) stems from a study of CD8+ T cells in alopecia areata listed by TCRdb under 2018. With regard to the full study: Treated patients were enrolled in an open-label pilot trial of oral tofacitinib, 5 to 10 mg twice daily, for moderate-to-severe alopecia areata. Human TCRbeta sequencing covered scalp tissue and sorted CD4+ and CD8+ peripheral blood T cells from patchy and totalis/universalis alopecia areata patients and healthy controls. Amplification of TCRbeta CDR3 regions was done by immunoSEQ multiplex PCR using 35 Vbeta forward primers and 13 Jbeta reverse primers. Tofacitinib was administered for 6 to 18 months, and 6 months of follow-up off drug were then conducted to assess delayed response and recurrence. Scalp clonality was compared among normal scalp (n=4), patchy alopecia areata scalp (n=8), and alopecia totalis/universalis scalp (n=8). The RNA source kit depended on sample type: the PAXgene miRNA kit for fixed scalp, the miRNeasy kit for PBMCs, and the RNeasy kit for mouse skin. Disease severity in treated patients was measured with the SALT score, which quantifies the percentage of affected scalp surface area. Tofacitinib-treated patients had biopsies at baseline and at 4 and 24 weeks of treatment, with a later scalp biopsy in several patients. To study T cell clonal expansion in alopecia areata, the researchers applied high-throughput TCRbeta sequencing to both the C3H/HeJ mouse model and human patients.

To note about this clone: This clone's antigen is unknown. One base away there is no much larger clone; base qualities are not given.

Libraries were prepared through the immunoSEQ multiplex PCR assay. RNA was extracted from all samples and reverse transcribed into cDNA as template for TCR sequencing. SuperScript III was used to make first-strand cDNA, primed with a 2:1 mix of oligo-dT and random hexamers. A synthetic immune receptor repertoire was used to measure amplification bias, and any remaining bias was corrected computationally. The paper's processing steps were these. Raw reads were preprocessed to remove errors, and CDR3 was defined according to IMGT conventions as the region from the conserved cysteine to phenylalanine. Clonality was computed by normalizing Shannon entropy by log2 of the number of productive unique TCRs and subtracting the result from 1. Whether each scalp clone was CD4 or CD8 was inferred by checking scalp TCRbeta sequences against the CD4 and CD8 repertoires from sorted blood. Not all clones reach the TCRdb copy of this immuneACCESS table, which keeps in-frame sequences only. Checked studies attribute under half of the gap to unresolved V genes and leave the rest unexplained. V, J and clone size derive from that table, while D and trimming were established from the DNA sequence. The sample yields 150,000 to 200,000 clones; around three fifths were counted once. Jointly, the top ten make up around 14% of the sample.

The full study reports these points: During tofacitinib treatment, many expanded lesional clones remained in scalp and blood, and this persistence may partly explain relapse after treatment is stopped. Unlike mouse skin, which is dominated by gammadelta T cells, normal human skin has resident alphabeta T cells that are also sequenced, and this complicates analysis of the scalp TCR repertoire. The treated cohort was small, with a single nonresponder, so links between baseline CD8+ expansion and response need larger studies. Higher clonality and more expanded CD8+ clones were observed in lesional scalp than in normal scalp, particularly in alopecia totalis/universalis, a finding suggestive of antigenic drive. Scalp clonality and the number of expanded CD8+ clones among the top 100 scalp clones were significantly decreased by tofacitinib. Shared TCR sequences between patients were less evident than in mice, which may be partly attributable to HLA diversity in the patient population.

The label giving this sample's time point can be read as: around 22 weeks on oral tofacitinib. The meaning of the sample's treatment or condition label: oral pan-JAK inhibitor, 5-10 mg twice daily. Lesional scalp punch biopsies and peripheral blood were collected from alopecia areata patients. PBMCs were isolated by density centrifugation and stained for CD3, CD4 and CD8, and CD4+ and CD8+ T cells were sorted on a FACSAria. The cysteine opens and the phenylalanine closes a CDR3 of 13 amino acids. Only the CDR3 DNA is retained, 39 bases long and in frame from the first base. V gives up 4 bases and J gives up 7 bases, and the segment between their germline ends measures 12 bases. In the germline V gene, CDR1 corresponds to SGHDT and CDR2 to YYEEEE.

Here the chain combines TRBV5-6 and TRBJ1-5, and the D gene may be TRBD1, 6 bases matching. This TCR was sampled from a human donor with alopecia areata. This material consisted of CD4+ T cells sorted from blood, taken at week 24, from a patient treated with tofacitinib. The bases are TGTGCCAGCAGCCGAGACACAGGGCAGCCCCAGCATTTT. It specifies CASSRDTGQPQHF.